The 26 T cell receptor beta chains below were found in one sample sequenced in a study of blood T cell repertoires in COVID-19. The data were produced by immunoSEQ multiplex PCR, yet TCRdb's version contains in-frame clones alone and is incomplete. The sample includes 150,000 to 200,000 clones, 86% of them seen just once. The sample consisted of peripheral blood. The receptor source for this set is a woman aged 55-69 years with COVID-19, enrolled during active disease.

V and J are TRBV7-9 and TRBJ1-2, with 10 bases identical to TRBD1. This CDR3 region has 16 residues. The trim removed 1 base at V and 4 bases at J, leaving 6 bases unmatched. Germline CDR1 and CDR2: SEHNR and FQNEAQ (reference sequence). The CDR3 nucleotides are TGTGCCAGCAGCTTAGGACAGGGGGCGCGAAGCTATGGCTACACCTTC. Translation: CASSLGQGARSYGYTF.

This chain connects TRBV2 to TRBJ2-7, with a tentative D call TRBD1 (6 bases). This CDR3 comprises 14 residues. V lost 4 bases and J 4 bases, leaving 14 bases between the germline ends. Per germline, CDR1 SNHLY and CDR2 FYNNEI. The CDR3 loop reads CASSVVQGGYEQYF. The CDR3 DNA reads TGTGCCAGCAGTGTAGTTCAAGGGGGATACGAGCAGTACTTC.

The chain is built from TRBV5-6 and TRBJ2-1, with TRBD2 identical over 12 bases. The germline V gene has CDR1 SGHDT and CDR2 YYEEEE. The CDR3 covers 15 residues. After removal of 0 bases from V and 10 bases from J, the junction contained 5 bases not matched to a gene. The CDR3 loop reads CASSLVASGRGEQFF. In DNA, the CDR3 is TGTGCCAGCAGCTTGGTAGCTAGCGGGAGGGGCGAGCAGTTCTTC.

The chain has TRBV12-5 and TRBJ2-3; D might be TRBD1 (6 bases). This CDR3 contains 14 residues. Trimming took off 5 bases at V and 0 bases at J, with 9 bases between the two ends. The germline V gene encodes CDR1 LGHNT and CDR2 FRNRAP. CDR3 DNA sequence: TGTGCTAGTGGTCCCGGACAGAGCACAGATACGCAGTATTTT. Translation gives CASGPGQSTDTQYF.

This clone has at least ten counts. The chain carries TRBV6-1 and TRBJ1-2; D perhaps matches TRBD1 (5 bases). Germline V CDR1 and CDR2: MNHNS, SASEGT. There are 14 residues in the CDR3. V was clipped by 3 bases and J by 3 bases, with 11 bases between them. CDR3 protein: CASSEDMSYYGYTF. The CDR3 coding sequence is TGTGCCAGCAGTGAGGACATGAGCTACTATGGCTACACCTTC.

V usage is TRBV2 and J usage is TRBJ2-7, with D tentatively TRBD1 (5 bases). Germline V gene data show CDR1 as SNHLY and CDR2 as FYNNEI. The ends were cut back, 3 bases at V and 0 bases at J, with 12 bases in the middle. The CDR3 spans 15 residues. This CDR3 is CASSDKGRVSYEQYF. The CDR3 bases are TGTGCCAGCAGTGATAAGGGCAGGGTCTCCTACGAGCAGTACTTC.

The gene calls are TRBV5-1 and TRBJ1-4; D is perhaps TRBD1 (5 bases). The CDR3 spans 15 residues. The germline V gene encodes CDR1 SGHRS and CDR2 YFSETQ. Trimming shortened V by 3 bases and J by 11 bases, and 20 bases separated the two germline ends. CDR3 residues: CASSSQGHTPRKLFF. The CDR3 DNA follows: TGCGCCAGCAGCTCTCAGGGTCACACACCGAGGAAACTGTTTTTT.

This chain uses TRBV9 with TRBJ2-1; 9 nucleotides align to TRBD2. Per the germline V gene, CDR1 is SGDLS and CDR2 is YYNGEE. The CDR3 covers 13 residues. The ends lost 4 bases at V and 8 bases at J; junction bases unmatched: 4. CDR3 sequence (DNA): TGTGCCAGCAGCCCCGGGACTAGCTATGAGCAGTTCTTC. Encoded protein: CASSPGTSYEQFF.

The chain carries TRBV9 and TRBJ2-1, with 14 bases aligning to TRBD2. This CDR3 is built from 15 residues. Germline trimming cut 2 bases from V and 9 bases from J; bases unmatched to any gene: 4. Germline assignment: CDR1 SGDLS and CDR2 YYNGEE. In DNA, the CDR3 is TGTGCCAGCAGCGTGGGACTAGCGGGAGTTATTGAGCAGTTCTTC. This translates into CASSVGLAGVIEQFF.

The V and J genes are TRBV3-1 (or the pseudogene TRBV3-2) and TRBJ1-4; 10 bases fit TRBD1. Germline trimming cut 2 bases from V and 6 bases from J; bases unmatched to any gene: 3. This CDR3 has 15 amino acids. Germline V gene sequence: CDR1 LGHDT, CDR2 YNNKEL (reference sequence). The DNA for the CDR3 is TGTGCCAGCAGCCAACCGGGGACAGGGGATGAAAAACTGTTTTTT. The encoded protein is CASSQPGTGDEKLFF.

V and J are TRBV2 and TRBJ1-6; D is possibly TRBD1 (6 bases). Germline CDR1 is SNHLY and CDR2 is FYNNEI. V lost 6 bases, J lost 10 bases, and 16 bases lay in between. The CDR3 is 14 amino acids. CDR3 region: CASSAGTTNSPLHF. CDR3 in DNA: TGTGCCAGCAGCGCCGGGACAACCAACTCACCCCTCCACTTT.

V and J are TRBV30 and TRBJ1-5, with D unresolved. This CDR3 contains 16 residues. The germline V gene has CDR1 GTSNPN and CDR2 SVGIG (reference sequence). The V end lost 2 bases, the J end lost 2 bases, and 16 bases lay between the germline ends. Here the CDR3 DNA reads TGTGCCTGGAGTCCCGGGAGTGTTATGGGCAATCAGCCCCAGCATTTT. Encoded protein: CAWSPGSVMGNQPQHF.

This rearrangement joins TRBV19 to TRBJ2-4; a possible D gene is TRBD2 (5 bases). Germline V gives CDR1 LNHDA, CDR2 SQIVND (reference sequence). The CDR3 has 12 amino acids. The ends were cut back, 5 bases at V and 7 bases at J, with 9 bases in the middle. CDR3 amino acids: CASSSSGNIQYF. In DNA, the CDR3 is TGTGCCAGTAGTTCCTCGGGGAACATTCAGTACTTC.

The chain has TRBV24-1 and TRBJ2-3, with 7 nucleotides matching TRBD2. The germline V gene encodes CDR1 KGHDR and CDR2 SFDVKD. With 5 bases clipped from V and 1 base from J, the junction kept 2 bases outside the gene matches. The CDR3 totals 14 residues. CDR3 coding DNA: TGTGCCACCAGTGTCACTAGCGGCACAGATACGCAGTATTTT. Translation gives CATSVTSGTDTQYF.

V is TRBV6-7 and J is TRBJ2-3, with 13 bases matching TRBD2. TRBV6-7 is an open reading frame, and its role is uncertain. V shed 6 bases and J 2 bases; nucleotides not matched to a gene: 26. The CDR3 consists of 23 residues. The CDR3 region is CASSHPNVVGLRGLAGHTDTQYF. CDR3 in DNA: TGTGCCAGCAGCCACCCGAACGTCGTTGGTCTCCGGGGACTAGCGGGGCACACAGATACGCAGTATTTT.

This clone showed up just once. This chain joins TRBV7-2 and TRBJ1-2; D might be TRBD1 (6 bases). Germline values: CDR1 SGHTA, CDR2 FQGNSA. V was shortened by 5 bases and J by 9 bases, with 16 bases between the two germline ends. The CDR3 is made up of 13 amino acids. CDR3 sequence: CASSNQQGVSYTF. For the CDR3, the DNA is TGTGCCAGCAGCAACCAACAGGGAGTTAGCTACACCTTC.

J is TRBJ2-3 and V is TRBV5-1; 9 positions match TRBD1. Germline CDR1 is SGHRS and CDR2 is YFSETQ. V lost 4 bases, J lost 5 bases, and 2 bases stayed unmatched. This CDR3 spans 13 amino acids. The chain's CDR3 is CASSRDRVDTQYF. In DNA, the CDR3 is TGCGCCAGCAGCAGGGACAGGGTAGATACGCAGTATTTT.

The chain links TRBV5-1 to TRBJ1-2, with a tentative D call TRBD1 (5 bases). The CDR3 runs 13 residues. V was shortened by 1 base and J by 7 bases, with 11 bases between the two germline ends. Germline V gives CDR1 SGHRS, CDR2 YFSETQ. Written as DNA, the CDR3 is TGCGCCAGCAGCTTGACGAGGGGAGGTGGCTACACCTTC. The encoded protein is CASSLTRGGGYTF.

The chain links TRBV18 to TRBJ1-2; TRBD1 matches 8 bases. The length of the CDR3 is 14 residues. The J segment lost 3 bases and the V segment lost 1 base, leaving 1 base of the junction unmatched. Germline V lookup: CDR1 KGHSH, CDR2 LQKENI. The DNA of the CDR3 is TGTGCCAGCTCACCACTGGACAGGGACTATGGCTACACCTTC. Translated, it gives CASSPLDRDYGYTF.

The CDR3 sequence: CASSYYSYHHYNEQFF. DNA for the CDR3: TGTGCCAGCAGTTACTACTCCTATCACCACTACAATGAGCAGTTCTTC. The rearrangement joins TRBV6-2 or TRBV6-3 to TRBJ2-1, with D hard to call. Germline CDR1 reads MNHEY; CDR2 reads SVGEGT. There are 16 residues in the CDR3. Trimming cost V 1 base and J 3 bases, with 13 bases left between them.

CDR3: CASSLVGQGNSPLHF. CDR3 DNA: TGTGCCAGCAGCTTAGTGGGACAGGGAAATTCACCCCTCCACTTT. The rearrangement uses TRBV11-2 and TRBJ1-6; the match to TRBD1 covers 9 bases. Germline V gene sequence: CDR1 SGHAT, CDR2 FQNNGV. V lost 1 base and J lost 7; bases outside the gene matches: 2. The CDR3 totals 15 residues.

The rearrangement links TRBV11-3 to TRBJ1-2; 7 nucleotides align to TRBD1. The length of the CDR3 is 13 residues. The germline gives CDR1 SGHNT, CDR2 YENEEA. V shed 3 bases, J shed 8 bases, and the junction held 6 bases outside the gene matches. The CDR3 bases are TGTGCCAGCAGCTTGGGCAGGGGGAGAGGCTACACCTTC. This codes for CASSLGRGRGYTF.

J is TRBJ2-3 and V is TRBV12-5; TRBD1 agrees at 7 bases. V trimming: 6 bases; J trimming: 6 bases; junction bases outside the gene matches: 9. Looked up from germline, CDR1 is LGHNT and CDR2 is FRNRAP. There are 14 residues in the CDR3. CDR3 sequence (DNA): TGTGCTAGTGGCTTCGACAGGGTGGGGGATACGCAGTATTTT. Amino acids: CASGFDRVGDTQYF.

The chain couples TRBV2 to TRBJ1-3; 7 nucleotides agree with TRBD1. The V and J ends lost 11 bases and 4 bases, in that order; junction bases with no gene match: 8. CDR1 is SNHLY and CDR2 is FYNNEI in the germline V gene. The CDR3 has 13 residues. The CDR3 nucleotides read TGTGCCGGCTCGACAGGGAGAGGAAACACCATATATTTT. Protein: CAGSTGRGNTIYF.

This clone showed up just once. The rearrangement uses TRBV5-4 and TRBJ1-2; D call uncertain. There are 13 residues in the CDR3. The germline V gene encodes CDR1 SGHNT and CDR2 YYREEE (reference sequence). The germline V and J ends were trimmed by 6 bases and 14 bases, with 23 bases remaining between them. This chain's CDR3 is CASTTGGYTPRTF. In DNA, the CDR3 is TGTGCCAGCACAACGGGAGGGTATACCCCGAGAACCTTC.

This chain uses TRBV6-5 with TRBJ2-7, with TRBD2 identical over 9 bases. Germline CDR1 and CDR2: MNHEY and SVGAGI. CDR3 length equals 14 residues. Trimming removed 5 bases from V and 2 bases from J; junction bases left unmatched: 4. CDR3 region: CASSTGLAAYEQYF. The CDR3 DNA reads TGTGCCAGCAGTACGGGACTAGCAGCCTACGAGCAGTACTTC.